The 18 T cell receptor beta chains reported below all come from one sample, sequenced in a study of monozygotic twins with inflammatory bowel disease. TCRdb reprocessed the 5' RACE reads and reports one entry per CDR3 protein, with no DNA. This repertoire includes some 400,000 distinct CDR3 sequences. Sequencing was performed on blood. The receptors derive from a human donor with ulcerative colitis or Crohn's disease, or a healthy co-twin of an affected twin (not recorded which).

The chain has TRBV18 and TRBJ1-4. The CDR3 has 15 amino acids. Germline CDR1 is KGHSH and CDR2 is LQKENI. The CDR3: CASSPPVGRGEKLFF.

The chain joins TRBV18 to TRBJ2-3; TCRdb calls TRBD1, which cannot be checked without DNA. CDR3 size: 17 residues. From germline, CDR1 is KGHSH and CDR2 LQKENI. The CDR3 is CASSPSGQPLSTDTQYF.

The chain is built from TRBV5-1 and TRBJ2-5; TCRdb picks TRBD2, but there is no DNA to check that call. Germline assignment: CDR1 SGHRS and CDR2 YFSETQ. The CDR3 is 16 residues long. This CDR3 is CASSLGRPAGGETQYF.

The V call is TRBV20-1, the J call TRBJ2-7; the D call of TRBD2 rests on TCRdb alone, since no DNA is present to check it. The CDR3 is 14 residues long. CDR1 is DFQATT and CDR2 is SNEGSKA in the germline V gene (reference sequence). The CDR3: CSARDGTRSYEQYF.

The V call is TRBV30, the J call TRBJ2-1; the TCRdb D gene call, TRBD2, has no DNA to confirm it. The CDR3 has 12 amino acids. CDR1 and CDR2 from the germline V gene are GTSNPN and SVGIG (reference sequence). The CDR3 reads CAWQRQHNEQFF.

The gene calls are TRBV20-1 and TRBJ2-3; the TCRdb D gene call, TRBD1, has no DNA to confirm it. Looked up from germline, CDR1 is DFQATT and CDR2 is SNEGSKA (reference sequence). The CDR3 extends over 16 amino acids. The CDR3 loop reads CSANRAQLRGADTQYF.

The V and J genes are TRBV29-1 and TRBJ2-1; TCRdb proposes TRBD2, but this gene call is untestable without DNA. The CDR3 is 13 amino acids. Per the germline V gene, CDR1 is SQVTM and CDR2 is ANQGSEA. The CDR3 loop reads CSAIAQTYNEQFF.

The chain joins TRBV19 to TRBJ1-1. CDR1 LNHDA and CDR2 SQIVND come from the germline V gene (reference sequence). The CDR3 covers 13 residues. The CDR3: CASSILRQEEAFF. The variable domain in full, with the rest retrieved from reference TRBV19 and TRBJ1-1, is DGGITQSPKYLFRKEGQNVTLSCEQNLNHDAMYWYRQDPGQGLRLIYYSQIVNDFQKGDIAEGYSVSREKKESFPLTVTSAQKNPTAFYLCASSILRQEEAFFGQGTRLTVV.

The gene calls are TRBV15 and TRBJ2-7; the TCRdb D gene call, TRBD2, has no DNA to confirm it. Germline V gene sequence: CDR1 LNHNV, CDR2 YYDKDF (reference sequence). The CDR3 is 16 amino acids. The CDR3 region is CATSRDSGSQTYEQYF.

The chain has TRBV6-5 and TRBJ2-5; the TRBD2 assignment by TCRdb is unverifiable without DNA. Germline V lookup: CDR1 MNHEY, CDR2 SVGAGI. CDR3 length: 16 amino acids. CDR3 in amino acids: CASSSSAAGVGETQYF.

The V and J genes are TRBV29-1 and TRBJ1-5. Germline loops: CDR1 SQVTM, CDR2 ANQGSEA. This CDR3 contains 12 residues. The CDR3 sequence is CSVGNNNQPQHF.

This chain uses TRBV3-1 with TRBJ1-2. CDR1 LGHDT and CDR2 YNNKEL come from the germline V gene (reference sequence). The CDR3 extends over 15 amino acids. The CDR3: CASSARRGGNYGYTF.

V gene TRBV11-2 combines with J gene TRBJ2-7; the D call of TRBD2 rests on TCRdb alone, since no DNA is present to check it. Looked up from germline, CDR1 is SGHAT and CDR2 is FQNNGV. The length of the CDR3 is 13 residues. The CDR3 is CATRGAASYEQYF.

The chain has TRBV11-3 and TRBJ1-5; no DNA is available, so the TRBD1 call from TCRdb remains unchecked. The CDR3 has 16 amino acids. CDR1 SGHNT and CDR2 YENEEA come from the germline V gene. The CDR3 loop reads CASSLGTGGPDQPQHF.

The chain recombines TRBV20-1 with TRBJ1-5; the D gene TCRdb calls, TRBD1, cannot be checked with no DNA. CDR3 length equals 14 residues. Germline CDR1 and CDR2: DFQATT and SNEGSKA (reference sequence). The CDR3 sequence is CSASRGQGAQPQHF.

The gene calls are TRBV10-3 and TRBJ2-3. This CDR3 spans 13 amino acids. Germline values: CDR1 ENHRY, CDR2 SYGVKD. CDR3 region: CAISEGGTDTQYF.

The genes are TRBV20-1 and TRBJ2-7. In germline, CDR1 is DFQATT, CDR2 SNEGSKA (reference sequence). The CDR3 contains 13 residues. CDR3 sequence: CSAAYGGLYEQYF.

The chain links TRBV18 to TRBJ2-1; TCRdb returns TRBD2, unconfirmable since there is no DNA. The CDR3 extends over 16 amino acids. Per the germline V gene, CDR1 is KGHSH and CDR2 is LQKENI. CDR3 sequence reads: CASSPPSGGFYNEQFF.